This section outlines one T cell receptor beta chain sequence together with its context. This clone's antigen is unknown. There are no base qualities to consult, and no much larger clone falls within one base. Library method: the immunoSEQ multiplex PCR assay. Genomic DNA from the sorted T-cell subsets was used to amplify and sequence rearranged TCR beta chain products. Processing in the source paper ran as follows. Shannon entropy and Simpson indices were used to measure how diverse the repertoire of productive TCR beta rearrangements was. To gauge clonal expansion, the frequencies of the 100 most abundant productive TCR beta clonotypes among total reads were added together. A self-reactivity index based on amino acid usage at CDR3beta positions 6 and 7 was applied to the TRB repertoires. Two-way ANOVA was used for repertoire analyses, while Student t or Mann-Whitney tests were used for flow cytometric analyses. What TCRdb holds here is the immuneACCESS table cut down to in-frame rearrangements. Part of the clones is not present; checked against another copy, under half of the missing clones reflect an unresolved V gene, and the others are unexplained. The V and J calls and the clone size are those of that table, but D and trimming were determined from the DNA. The sample data list 24,000 or so clones, and around 92% of these were observed just once. Jointly, the top ten make up approximately 0.78% of the sample.

Before genomic DNA was extracted, conventional CD4+ T cells were isolated from blood as CD25-low CD127-high cells. Eight or nine healthy control donors were used as the comparison group for repertoire analyses. V is clipped by 2 bases and J by 4 bases, and the sequence between their germline boundaries is 6 bases long. The germline V gene supplies CDR1 MNHEY and CDR2 SVGAGI. From the cysteine through the phenylalanine, the CDR3 covers 13 amino acids. Only the CDR3 DNA stays, 39 bases, in frame from base 1. This specimen belongs to a study of regulatory and conventional T cells in RAG deficiency (TCRdb year 2017). Looking at the study overall: High-throughput TCR beta sequencing was used to compare the repertoire diversity and composition of Treg, conventional CD4+ and CD8+ T cells between RAG-deficient patients and healthy controls.

What the authors observed across the whole study: Rather than being bona fide Treg cells, the sorted CD25-high CD127-low cells in Omenn syndrome patients may represent peripherally activated cells. All patient T-cell subsets had shorter CDR3 lengths; Omenn syndrome patients showed >80% Treg-Tconv repertoire overlap at nucleotide and amino acid level. Unique TCR beta sequences from Treg cells were about 90-fold fewer in Omenn syndrome and CID/AS patients than controls, versus about 9.9-fold for other subsets. For some subjects, some T-cell subset analyses were not performed. Compared with control T-cell subpopulations, RAG-deficient patients had much lower Shannon entropy and higher Simpson indices.

The sample also formed part of further work on regulatory T cells. As the second study states: The multiplex PCR relied on 52 forward TRBV primers and 13 reverse TRBJ primers, and amplification bias was corrected through assay-based and computational methods. Restricted unique TRB V-J pairs and skewed V and J gene usage were observed in patient repertoires, most markedly in regulatory T cells. Between CD3G-deficient patients and healthy controls, the study compared T-cell receptor beta repertoires in sorted regulatory T cells, conventional CD4+ T cells and CD8+ T cells. Peripheral blood mononuclear cells were isolated by Ficoll density separation. Within the immunoSEQ assay, multiplex PCR amplified rearranged TRB loci from genomic DNA. An Illumina HiSeq platform was used to sequence the TRB amplicons. Raw sequences were error-filtered and aligned to reference gene sequences by custom algorithms, then analyzed with the immunoSEQ online tools. Productive and nonproductive TRB rearrangement frequencies were evaluated among both unique and total sequences. Group comparisons used t tests, Mann-Whitney tests or two-way ANOVA run in Prism software.

The V and J segments used are TRBV6-5 and TRBJ1-5; the D gene is unclear. The sequence was collected from a human donor in good health. Sequencing used CD4+ T cells sorted from blood. CDR3 region: CASSYRINQPQHF. Read as DNA, the sequence is TGTGCCAGCAGTTACAGGATTAATCAGCCCCAGCATTTT.